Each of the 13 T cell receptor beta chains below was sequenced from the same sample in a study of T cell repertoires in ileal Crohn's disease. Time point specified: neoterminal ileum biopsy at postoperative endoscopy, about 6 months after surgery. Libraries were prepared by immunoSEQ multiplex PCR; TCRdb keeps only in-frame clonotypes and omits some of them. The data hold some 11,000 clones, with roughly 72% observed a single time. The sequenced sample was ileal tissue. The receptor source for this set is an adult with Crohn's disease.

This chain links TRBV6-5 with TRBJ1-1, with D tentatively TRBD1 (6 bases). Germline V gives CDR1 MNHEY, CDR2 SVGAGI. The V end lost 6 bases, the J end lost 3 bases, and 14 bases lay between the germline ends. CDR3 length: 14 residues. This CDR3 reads CASSPRDTYTEAFF. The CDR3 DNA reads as TGTGCCAGCAGCCCTCGGGACACCTACACTGAAGCTTTCTTT.

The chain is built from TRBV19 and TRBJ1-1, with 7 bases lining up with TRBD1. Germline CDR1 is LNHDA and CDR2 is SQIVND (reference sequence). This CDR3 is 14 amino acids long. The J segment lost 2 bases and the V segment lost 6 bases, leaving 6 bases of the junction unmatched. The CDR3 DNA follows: TGTGCCAGTAGACTGGGACAGATTAACACTGAAGCTTTCTTT. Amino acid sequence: CASRLGQINTEAFF. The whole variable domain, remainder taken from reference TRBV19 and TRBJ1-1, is DGGITQSPKYLFRKEGQNVTLSCEQNLNHDAMYWYRQDPGQGLRLIYYSQIVNDFQKGDIAEGYSVSREKKESFPLTVTSAQKNPTAFYLCASRLGQINTEAFFGQGTRLTVV.

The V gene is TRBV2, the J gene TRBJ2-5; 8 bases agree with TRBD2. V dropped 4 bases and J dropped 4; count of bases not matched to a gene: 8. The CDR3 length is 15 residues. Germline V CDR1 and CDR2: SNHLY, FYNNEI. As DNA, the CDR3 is TGTGCCAGCAGTGCCCGAGCGGGAGTCGGAGAGACCCAGTACTTC. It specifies CASSARAGVGETQYF.

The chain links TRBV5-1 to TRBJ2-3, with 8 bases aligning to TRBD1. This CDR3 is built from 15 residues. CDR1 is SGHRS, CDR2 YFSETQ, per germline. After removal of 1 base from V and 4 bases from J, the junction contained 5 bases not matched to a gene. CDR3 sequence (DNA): TGCGCCAGCAGCTTGAGTCCAGGGGGCGCAGATACGCAGTATTTT. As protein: CASSLSPGGADTQYF.

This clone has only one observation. CDR3 DNA sequence: TGTGCCAGCAGTTCCCGGGACAGGGGCCAGACCCAGTACTTC. Its translation: CASSSRDRGQTQYF. V usage is TRBV27 and J usage is TRBJ2-5; the match to TRBD1 covers 10 bases. In germline, CDR1 is MNHEY, CDR2 SMNVEV (reference sequence). This CDR3 region has 14 residues. V gave up 4 bases and J gave up 6 bases; unmatched junction bases: 5.

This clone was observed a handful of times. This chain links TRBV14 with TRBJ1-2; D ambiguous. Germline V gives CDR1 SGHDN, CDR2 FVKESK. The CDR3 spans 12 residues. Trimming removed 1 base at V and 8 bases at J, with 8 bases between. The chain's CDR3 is CASSQGVRGYTF. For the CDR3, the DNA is TGTGCCAGCAGCCAAGGCGTGAGAGGCTACACCTTC.

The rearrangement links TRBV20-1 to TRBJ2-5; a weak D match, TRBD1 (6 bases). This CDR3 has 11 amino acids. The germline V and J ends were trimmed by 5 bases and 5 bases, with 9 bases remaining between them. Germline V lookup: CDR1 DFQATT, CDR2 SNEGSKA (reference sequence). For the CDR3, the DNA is TGCAGTGCTCGTAGGGGGGAGACCCAGTACTTC. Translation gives CSARRGETQYF.

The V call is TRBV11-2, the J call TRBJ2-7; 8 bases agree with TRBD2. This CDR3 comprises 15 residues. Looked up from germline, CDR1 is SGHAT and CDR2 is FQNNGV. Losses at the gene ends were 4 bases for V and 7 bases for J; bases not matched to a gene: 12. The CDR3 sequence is CASSSVLAGKEEQYF. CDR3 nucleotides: TGTGCCAGCAGCTCCGTTCTAGCGGGTAAGGAGGAGCAGTACTTC.

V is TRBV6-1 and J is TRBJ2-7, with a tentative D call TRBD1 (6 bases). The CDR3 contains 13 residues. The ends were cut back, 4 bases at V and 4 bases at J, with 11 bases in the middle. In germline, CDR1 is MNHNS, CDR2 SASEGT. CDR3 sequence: CASSGTDSYEQYF. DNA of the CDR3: TGTGCCAGCAGTGGGACAGATAGTTACGAGCAGTACTTC.

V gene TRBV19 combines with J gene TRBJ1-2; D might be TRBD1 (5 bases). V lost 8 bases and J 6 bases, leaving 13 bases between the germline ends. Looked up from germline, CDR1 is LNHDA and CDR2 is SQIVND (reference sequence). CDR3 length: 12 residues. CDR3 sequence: CASYAGIHGYTF. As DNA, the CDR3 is TGTGCCAGTTACGCAGGGATCCATGGCTACACCTTC.

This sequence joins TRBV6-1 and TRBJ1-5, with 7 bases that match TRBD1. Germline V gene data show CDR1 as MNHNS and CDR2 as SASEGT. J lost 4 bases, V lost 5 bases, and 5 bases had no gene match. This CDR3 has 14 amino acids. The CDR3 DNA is TGTGCCAGCAGTAACAGGGGAGGTAATCAGCCCCAGCATTTT. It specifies CASSNRGGNQPQHF.

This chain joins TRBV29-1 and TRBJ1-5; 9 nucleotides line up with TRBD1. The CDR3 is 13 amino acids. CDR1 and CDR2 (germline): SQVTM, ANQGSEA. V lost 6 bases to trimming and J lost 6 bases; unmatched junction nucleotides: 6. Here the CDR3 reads CSVITGGGQPQHF. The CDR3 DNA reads TGCAGCGTGATAACAGGGGGCGGTCAGCCCCAGCATTTT.

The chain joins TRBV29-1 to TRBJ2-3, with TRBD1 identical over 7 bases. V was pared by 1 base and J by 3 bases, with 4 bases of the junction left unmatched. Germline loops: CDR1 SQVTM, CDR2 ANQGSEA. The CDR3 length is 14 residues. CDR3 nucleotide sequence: TGCAGCGTTGAAGGGCAGGGGGTAACAGATACGCAGTATTTT. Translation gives CSVEGQGVTDTQYF.